This entry lists 29 T cell receptor beta chains sequenced from one sample in a study of Graves' ophthalmopathy and Graves' hyperthyroidism. Amplifying from RNA transcripts, the study obtained TCR beta CDR3 regions. HTBI primers served in a first-round RT-PCR, which a second-round multiplex PCR followed. TCRdb reprocessed the multiplex PCR reads via MiXCR and lists one record per CDR3 protein. The table has about 1.2 million distinct CDR3 sequences, less than 45% seen once; the top ten hold 11%. The sample was peripheral blood or thyroid tissue (not recorded which). The receptors were gathered from an adult man with Graves' hyperthyroidism.

The chain carries TRBV10-3 and TRBJ1-1; no firm D call. Trimming shortened V by 6 bases and J by 0 bases, and 8 bases separated the two germline ends. This CDR3 spans 13 amino acids. Germline CDR1 ENHRY, CDR2 SYGVKD. The DNA for the CDR3 is TGTGCCATCAGCTATTCGATGAACACTGAAGCTTTCTTT. Protein sequence: CAISYSMNTEAFF.

This clonotype occurred a few times. In DNA form, the CDR3 reads TGTGCCAGCAGCGCCGGACTAGTCTCACCACCATACGAGCAGTACTTC. Its protein is CASSAGLVSPPYEQYF. The chain links TRBV9 to TRBJ2-7; the match to TRBD2 covers 7 bases. This CDR3 spans 16 amino acids. J was trimmed by 4 bases and V by 3 bases; bases with no gene match: 13. Germline V gene data show CDR1 as SGDLS and CDR2 as YYNGEE. The whole variable domain, filled in from reference TRBV9 and TRBJ2-7, reads DSGVTQTPKHLITATGQRVTLRCSPRSGDLSVYWYQQSLDQGLQFLIQYYNGEERAKGNILERFSAQQFPDLHSELNLSSLELGDSALYFCASSAGLVSPPYEQYFGPGTRLTVT.

The J gene is TRBJ2-2, the V gene TRBV9; D tentatively fits TRBD1 or TRBD2 (5 bases each). CDR1 and CDR2 from the germline V gene are SGDLS and YYNGEE. V was clipped by 2 bases and J by 2 bases, with 13 bases between them. CDR3 length: 16 amino acids. The CDR3 nucleotides read TGTGCCAGCAGCGTGGGGACCTCTTCTAACACCGGGGAGCTGTTTTTT. It encodes CASSVGTSSNTGELFF.

About this clonotype: Since a much larger clone is just one base distant, this may be a read error. Written as DNA, the CDR3 is TGCGCCAGCAGCGAGCAACAGGGGAACTATGGCTACACCTTC. It is translated as CASSEQQGNYGYTF. This sequence joins TRBV4-1 and TRBJ1-2; 7 bases are a match to TRBD1. V dropped 5 bases and J dropped 2; count of bases not matched to a gene: 5. In germline, CDR1 is MGHRA, CDR2 YSYEKL. The CDR3 is 14 residues long.

The chain recombines TRBV29-1 with TRBJ2-7, with 8 bases lining up with TRBD2. The CDR3 is 15 amino acids. Germline V gene lookup returns CDR1 SQVTM and CDR2 ANQGSEA. For the CDR3, the DNA is TGCAGTGCTAGACGGCCAGCGGGGGCACGCTACGAGCAGTACTTC. This gives the protein CSARRPAGARYEQYF.

This clonotype was recorded at least ten times. The chain combines TRBV19 with TRBJ2-7; D is possibly TRBD1 (5 bases). This CDR3 contains 14 residues. V was shortened by 7 bases and J by 3 bases, with 16 bases between the two germline ends. Germline CDR1 reads LNHDA; CDR2 reads SQIVND (reference sequence). The CDR3 sequence is CASKPQGAGYEQYF. CDR3 nucleotide sequence: TGTGCCAGTAAACCCCAAGGGGCCGGCTACGAGCAGTACTTC. The variable domain in full, with the rest retrieved from reference TRBV19 and TRBJ2-7, is DGGITQSPKYLFRKEGQNVTLSCEQNLNHDAMYWYRQDPGQGLRLIYYSQIVNDFQKGDIAEGYSVSREKKESFPLTVTSAQKNPTAFYLCASKPQGAGYEQYFGPGTRLTVT.

The rearrangement joins TRBV7-2 to TRBJ1-4, with D unresolved. This CDR3 is 13 amino acids long. V lost 5 bases and J lost 10, with 14 bases in between. Germline V CDR1 and CDR2: SGHTA, FQGNSA. The CDR3 DNA reads as TGTGCCAGCAGCCGGGGTATAAGTGGAAAACTGTTTTTT. This encodes CASSRGISGKLFF.

This clonotype was observed a handful of times. This chain uses TRBV28 with TRBJ2-7; 8 positions agree with TRBD2. The CDR3 is 13 amino acids. The J segment lost 2 bases and the V segment lost 8 bases, leaving 5 bases of the junction unmatched. Germline assignment: CDR1 MDHEN and CDR2 SYDVKM. CDR3 DNA: TGTGCCAGCCTCAAGCGGGGGACCTACGAGCAGTACTTC. Its translation is CASLKRGTYEQYF.

J is TRBJ2-5 and V is TRBV3-1; D is undetermined. Germline CDR1 is LGHDT and CDR2 is YNNKEL (reference sequence). Trimming took 3 bases from V and 6 from J, leaving 8 bases between them. The CDR3 runs to 12 residues. The CDR3 DNA reads as TGTGCCAGCAGCCATCTGGGTAAGACCCAGTACTTC. This encodes CASSHLGKTQYF.

This clonotype was detected ten times or more. The rearrangement joins TRBV7-9 to TRBJ1-3; the D is unclear. Germline CDR1 SEHNR, CDR2 FQNEAQ (reference sequence). There are 13 residues in the CDR3. V was trimmed by 0 bases and J by 4 bases, leaving 4 bases between them. Written as DNA, the CDR3 is TGTGCCAGCAGCTTAGCAGCGGGAAACACCATATATTTT. This translates into CASSLAAGNTIYF.

Worth noting for this clonotype: A junction boundary mismatches the germline segment, possibly from a read error. The rearrangement uses TRBV5-1 and TRBJ1-1; D is unclear. The CDR3 loop spans 12 amino acids. The germline CDR1 and CDR2 sequences are SGHRS and YFSETQ. The CDR3 sequence is CASSLAGRPPSF. As DNA, the CDR3 is TGCGCCAGCAGCTTGGCCGGGCGGCCCCCCTCCTTT.

V is TRBV7-2 and J is TRBJ1-2, with D hard to call. CDR1 and CDR2 from the germline V gene are SGHTA and FQGNSA. Trimming stripped 5 bases from V and 5 bases from J, with 21 bases between. This CDR3 region has 16 residues. The CDR3 loop is CASSLRNIYEQYGYTF. The CDR3 DNA follows: TGTGCCAGCAGCCTGAGGAATATCTACGAGCAGTATGGCTACACCTTC.

This clonotype occurred a few times. V and J are TRBV10-3 and TRBJ1-6, with a weak D call TRBD1 (5 bases). Per germline, CDR1 ENHRY and CDR2 SYGVKD. This CDR3 has 16 amino acids. Trimming stripped 3 bases from V and 1 base from J, with 10 bases between. The CDR3 region has the DNA TGTGCCATCAGTGATGCGGGGCGGTCCTATAATTCACCCCTCCACTTT. It specifies CAISDAGRSYNSPLHF.

This clonotype was detected many times. The chain has TRBV20-1 and TRBJ1-4, with TRBD1 identical over 11 bases. V lost 5 bases and J lost 4; bases outside the gene matches: 6. In germline, CDR1 is DFQATT, CDR2 SNEGSKA (reference sequence). There are 15 residues in the CDR3. CDR3 amino acids: CSAPGQGALNEKLFF. The CDR3 bases are TGCAGTGCTCCAGGACAGGGGGCGCTTAATGAAAAACTGTTTTTT.

This chain joins TRBV6-6 and TRBJ1-5; D gene unclear. This CDR3 is built from 15 residues. CDR1 and CDR2 from the germline V gene are MNHNY and SVGAGI (reference sequence). V shed 6 bases and J shed 0 bases, with 12 bases lying between them. The CDR3 coding sequence is TGTGCCAGCAGACGGACGGGAGATAGCAATCAGCCCCAGCATTTT. It codes for CASRRTGDSNQPQHF.

V usage is TRBV7-2 and J usage is TRBJ2-5; the match to TRBD1 covers 7 bases. CDR3 length equals 16 residues. Germline V lookup: CDR1 SGHTA, CDR2 FQGNSA. The J segment lost 0 bases and the V segment lost 3 bases, leaving 7 bases of the junction unmatched. The CDR3 here is CASSLGRGTYQETQYF. CDR3 bases: TGTGCCAGCAGCTTGGGCAGGGGGACGTACCAAGAGACCCAGTACTTC.

This clonotype was recorded at least ten times. The chain joins TRBV7-9 to TRBJ1-2, with D unclear. Trimming stripped 9 bases from V and 4 bases from J, with 15 bases between. CDR1 is SEHNR and CDR2 is FQNEAQ in the germline V gene (reference sequence). The CDR3 has 13 amino acids. CDR3 bases: TGTGCCAGTACCGGAAGGAACACCTATGGCTACACCTTC. Translation: CASTGRNTYGYTF.

This clonotype appeared a few times. One end of the junction fails to match germline, which may point to a read error. The V gene is TRBV5-1, the J gene TRBJ1-2, with D possibly TRBD1 on 5 matching bases. Germline-derived CDR1 and CDR2 are SGHRS and YFSETQ. There are 13 residues in the CDR3. As DNA, the CDR3 is TGTGCCAGCGCCACGGGGGGATTCGATGGCTACACCTTC. Translating gives CASATGGFDGYTF.

This clonotype was seen many times. The chain is built from TRBV2 and TRBJ2-7, with D perhaps TRBD1 (6 bases). Trimming left V 5 bases short and J 4 bases short, with 15 bases between. Germline V CDR1 and CDR2: SNHLY, FYNNEI. CDR3 length: 14 amino acids. The CDR3 DNA is TGTGCCAGCAGTTCCGGGACAAGCCTATACGAGCAGTACTTC. Amino acids: CASSSGTSLYEQYF.

The chain carries TRBV20-1 and TRBJ1-5; the D gene is possibly TRBD1 (6 bases). This CDR3 has 11 residues. In germline, CDR1 is DFQATT, CDR2 SNEGSKA (reference sequence). DNA of the CDR3: TGCAGCGTCAACAGGGATCAGCCCCAGCATTTT. Translated: CSVNRDQPQHF.

This clonotype was recorded once. V usage is TRBV25-1 and J usage is TRBJ2-7; possibly TRBD1 or TRBD2 for D (5 bases each). The V end lost 6 bases, the J end lost 0 bases, and 18 bases lay between the germline ends. The V gene's germline CDR1 is MGHDK and CDR2 SYGVNS. This CDR3 spans 16 amino acids. In DNA form, the CDR3 reads TGTGCCAGCAGCCAAGCGGACATCGTCAGCTCCTACGAGCAGTACTTC. It yields the protein CASSQADIVSSYEQYF.

The chain carries TRBV29-1 and TRBJ1-2; D may be TRBD1 (5 bases). V was shortened by 4 bases and J by 8 bases, with 11 bases between the two germline ends. Germline V CDR1 and CDR2: SQVTM, ANQGSEA. This CDR3 is 11 amino acids long. Here the CDR3 reads CSVGGGWGYTF. The CDR3 DNA reads TGCAGCGTTGGTGGGGGTTGGGGCTACACCTTC.

This clonotype was detected only once. The chain links TRBV30 to TRBJ2-7, with D perhaps matching TRBD2 (5 bases). V was clipped by 4 bases and J by 0 bases, with 10 bases between them. The germline gives CDR1 GTSNPN, CDR2 SVGIG (reference sequence). This CDR3 region has 13 residues. CDR3: CAWKGVNSYEQYF. CDR3 coding DNA: TGTGCCTGGAAGGGAGTTAACTCCTACGAGCAGTACTTC.

Remarks on this clonotype: A read error may explain this, as a much larger clone is one base away. The chain recombines TRBV20-1 with TRBJ2-5; D possibly uses TRBD1 or TRBD2 (5 bases each). CDR1 is DFQATT, CDR2 SNEGSKA, per germline (reference sequence). CDR3 length equals 11 residues. The CDR3 here is CTGTHQETRYF. The CDR3 nucleotides are TGCACCGGGACGCATCAAGAGACCCGGTACTTC.

This clonotype was observed many times. This chain uses TRBV20-1 with TRBJ2-6; D is unresolved. V lost 7 bases and J lost 3, with 13 bases in between. Germline-derived CDR1 and CDR2 are DFQATT and SNEGSKA (reference sequence). The CDR3 length is 14 residues. The CDR3 spells CSVYPGDGANVLTF. CDR3 DNA sequence: TGCAGTGTGTATCCCGGAGATGGGGCCAACGTCCTGACTTTC.

In its sample, this clonotype was seen many times. This chain joins TRBV12-3 or TRBV12-4 and TRBJ2-7, with a weak D call TRBD2 (5 bases). Trimming left V 6 bases short and J 6 bases short, with 18 bases between. The CDR3 contains 14 residues. DNA of the CDR3: TGTGCCAGCAGCGATCGGGATCCCCTTGGCGAGCAGTACTTC. This encodes CASSDRDPLGEQYF.

The chain links TRBV5-1 to TRBJ2-7; unclear D gene. The CDR3 extends over 15 amino acids. V dropped 1 base and J dropped 5 bases, with 16 bases sitting between them. Germline-derived CDR1 and CDR2 are SGHRS and YFSETQ. This CDR3 is CASSLSPTSPHEQYF. The CDR3 coding sequence is TGCGCCAGCAGCTTGTCTCCGACGTCTCCCCACGAGCAGTACTTC.

The rearrangement links TRBV12-3 or TRBV12-4 to TRBJ1-5; D gene unclear. The CDR3 sequence is 16 residues long. Trimming left V 2 bases short and J 2 bases short, with 13 bases between. In DNA, the CDR3 is TGTGCCAGCAGTTTACCGCGGGGAATCGGCAATCAGCCCCAGCATTTT. It translates to CASSLPRGIGNQPQHF.

The table lists this clonotype with a few counts. The chain uses TRBV9 and TRBJ2-5; TRBD1 is a possible D gene (5 bases). Germline CDR1 reads SGDLS; CDR2 reads YYNGEE. CDR3 length: 15 amino acids. The V end was cut by 0 bases, the J end by 2 bases, with 11 bases between. The DNA for the CDR3 is TGTGCCAGCAGCGTAGAGGGGCTGGAGCAAGAGACCCAGTACTTC. Protein: CASSVEGLEQETQYF.